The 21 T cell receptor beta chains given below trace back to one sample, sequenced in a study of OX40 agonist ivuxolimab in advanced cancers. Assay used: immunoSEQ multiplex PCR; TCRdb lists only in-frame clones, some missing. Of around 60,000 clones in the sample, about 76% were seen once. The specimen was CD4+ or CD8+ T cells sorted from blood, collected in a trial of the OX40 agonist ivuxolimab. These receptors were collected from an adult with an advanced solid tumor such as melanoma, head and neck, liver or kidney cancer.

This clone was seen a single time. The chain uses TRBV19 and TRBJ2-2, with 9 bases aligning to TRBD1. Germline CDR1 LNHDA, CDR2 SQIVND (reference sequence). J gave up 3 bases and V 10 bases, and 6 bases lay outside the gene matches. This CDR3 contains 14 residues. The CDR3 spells CATSTGGYTGELFF. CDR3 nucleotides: TGTGCCACCTCGACAGGGGGGTACACCGGGGAGCTGTTTTTT.

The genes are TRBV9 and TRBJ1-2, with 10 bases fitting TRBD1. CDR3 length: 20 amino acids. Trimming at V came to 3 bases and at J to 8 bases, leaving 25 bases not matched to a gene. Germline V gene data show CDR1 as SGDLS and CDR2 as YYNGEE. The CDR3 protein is CASSASDQGTGAPTGKGYTF. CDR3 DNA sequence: TGTGCCAGCAGCGCGAGCGATCAGGGGACAGGGGCTCCTACGGGCAAGGGCTACACCTTC.

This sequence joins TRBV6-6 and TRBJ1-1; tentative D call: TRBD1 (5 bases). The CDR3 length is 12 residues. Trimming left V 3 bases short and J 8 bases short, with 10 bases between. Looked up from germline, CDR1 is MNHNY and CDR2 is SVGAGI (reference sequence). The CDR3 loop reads CASSYGAAEAFF. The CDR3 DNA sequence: TGTGCCAGCAGTTATGGGGCAGCGGAAGCTTTCTTT.

The chain's CDR3 is CASSEVGRGNQPQHF. The CDR3 DNA follows: TGTGCCAGCAGTGAAGTGGGCAGGGGCAATCAGCCCCAGCATTTT. V and J are TRBV6-1 and TRBJ1-5; TRBD1 might be the D (5 bases). The V end lost 1 base, the J end lost 2 bases, and 9 bases lay between the germline ends. This CDR3 contains 15 residues. The germline CDR1 and CDR2 sequences are MNHNS and SASEGT.

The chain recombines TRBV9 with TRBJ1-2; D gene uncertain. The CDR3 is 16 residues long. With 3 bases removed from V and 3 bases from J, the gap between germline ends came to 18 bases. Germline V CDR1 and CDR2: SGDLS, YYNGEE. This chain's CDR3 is CASSGLSRAVDYGYTF. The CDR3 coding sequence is TGTGCCAGCAGCGGGCTAAGTAGGGCCGTTGACTATGGCTACACCTTC.

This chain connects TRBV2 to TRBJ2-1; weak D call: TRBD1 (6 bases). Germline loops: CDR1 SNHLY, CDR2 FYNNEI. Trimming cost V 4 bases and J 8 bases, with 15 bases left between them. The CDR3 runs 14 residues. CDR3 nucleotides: TGTGCCAGCAGTGGGCCGCAGGGGTTTGATGAGCAGTTCTTC. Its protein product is CASSGPQGFDEQFF.

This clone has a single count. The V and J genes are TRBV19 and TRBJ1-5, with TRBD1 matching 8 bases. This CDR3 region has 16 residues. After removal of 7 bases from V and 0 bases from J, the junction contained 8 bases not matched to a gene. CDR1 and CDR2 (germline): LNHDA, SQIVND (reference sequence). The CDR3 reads CASKITGGYSNQPQHF. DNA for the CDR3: TGTGCCAGTAAGATCACAGGGGGATATAGCAATCAGCCCCAGCATTTT.

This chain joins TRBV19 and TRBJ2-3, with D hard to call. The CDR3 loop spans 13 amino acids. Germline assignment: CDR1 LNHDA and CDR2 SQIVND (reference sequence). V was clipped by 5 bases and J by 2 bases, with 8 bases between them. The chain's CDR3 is CASSVEITDTQYF. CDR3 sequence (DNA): TGTGCCAGTAGTGTTGAAATCACAGATACGCAGTATTTT. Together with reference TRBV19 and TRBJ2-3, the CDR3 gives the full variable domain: DGGITQSPKYLFRKEGQNVTLSCEQNLNHDAMYWYRQDPGQGLRLIYYSQIVNDFQKGDIAEGYSVSREKKESFPLTVTSAQKNPTAFYLCASSVEITDTQYFGPGTRLTVL.

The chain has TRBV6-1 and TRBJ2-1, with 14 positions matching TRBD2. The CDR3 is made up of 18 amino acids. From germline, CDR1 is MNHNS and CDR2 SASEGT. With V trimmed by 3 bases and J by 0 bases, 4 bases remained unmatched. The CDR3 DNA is TGTGCCAGCAGTGACGCGACTAGCGGGGGGGCCTCCTACAATGAGCAGTTCTTC. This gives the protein CASSDATSGGASYNEQFF.

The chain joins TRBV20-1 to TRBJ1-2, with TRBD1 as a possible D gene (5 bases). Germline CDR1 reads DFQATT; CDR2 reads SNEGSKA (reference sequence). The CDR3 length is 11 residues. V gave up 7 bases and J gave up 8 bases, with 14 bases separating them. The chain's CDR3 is CSVTGLGGYTF. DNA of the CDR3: TGCAGTGTCACGGGGCTAGGAGGCTACACCTTC.

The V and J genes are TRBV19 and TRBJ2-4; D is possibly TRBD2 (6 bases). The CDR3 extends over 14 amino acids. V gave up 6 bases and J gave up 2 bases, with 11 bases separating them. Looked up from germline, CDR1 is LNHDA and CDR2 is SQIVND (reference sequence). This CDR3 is CASRGDSTKNIQYF. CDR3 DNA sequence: TGTGCCAGTAGGGGGGACTCTACCAAAAACATTCAGTACTTC. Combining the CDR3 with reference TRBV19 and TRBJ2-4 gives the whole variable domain DGGITQSPKYLFRKEGQNVTLSCEQNLNHDAMYWYRQDPGQGLRLIYYSQIVNDFQKGDIAEGYSVSREKKESFPLTVTSAQKNPTAFYLCASRGDSTKNIQYFGAGTRLSVL.

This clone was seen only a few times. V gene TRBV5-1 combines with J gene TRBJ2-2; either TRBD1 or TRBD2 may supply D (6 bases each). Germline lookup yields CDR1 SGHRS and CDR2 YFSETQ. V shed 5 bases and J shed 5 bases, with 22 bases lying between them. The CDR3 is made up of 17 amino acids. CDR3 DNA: TGCGCCAGCAGTTCCCGGGAAGGCGGGACAAGGACCGGGGAGCTGTTTTTT. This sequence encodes CASSSREGGTRTGELFF.

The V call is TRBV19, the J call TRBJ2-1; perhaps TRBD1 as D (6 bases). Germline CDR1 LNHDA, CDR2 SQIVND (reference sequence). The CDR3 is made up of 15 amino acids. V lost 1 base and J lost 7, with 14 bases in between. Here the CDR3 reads CASSIAHRVGNEQFF. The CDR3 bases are TGTGCCAGTAGTATAGCCCACAGGGTCGGGAATGAGCAGTTCTTC.

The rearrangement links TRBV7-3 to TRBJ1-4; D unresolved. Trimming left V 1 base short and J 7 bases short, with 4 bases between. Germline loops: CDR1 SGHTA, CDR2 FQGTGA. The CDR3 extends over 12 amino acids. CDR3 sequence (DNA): TGTGCCAGCAGCTTAAGGTGTGAAAAACTGTTTTTT. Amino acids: CASSLRCEKLFF.

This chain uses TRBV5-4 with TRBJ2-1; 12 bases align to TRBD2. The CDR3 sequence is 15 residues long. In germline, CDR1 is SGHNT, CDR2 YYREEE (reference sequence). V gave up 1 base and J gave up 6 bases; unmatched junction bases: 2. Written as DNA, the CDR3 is TGTGCCAGCAGCTTGACTAGCGGGGGGACCAATGAGCAGTTCTTC. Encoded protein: CASSLTSGGTNEQFF.

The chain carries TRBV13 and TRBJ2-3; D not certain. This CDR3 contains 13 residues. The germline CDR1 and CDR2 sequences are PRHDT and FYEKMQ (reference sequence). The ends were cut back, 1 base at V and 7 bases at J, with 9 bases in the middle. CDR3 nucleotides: TGTGCCAGCAGCTTAGAGTGGGCTCATACGCAGTATTTT. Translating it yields CASSLEWAHTQYF. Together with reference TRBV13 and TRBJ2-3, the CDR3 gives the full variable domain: AAGVIQSPRHLIKEKRETATLKCYPIPRHDTVYWYQQGPGQDPQFLISFYEKMQSDKGSIPDRFSAQQFSDYHSELNMSSLELGDSALYFCASSLEWAHTQYFGPGTRLTVL.

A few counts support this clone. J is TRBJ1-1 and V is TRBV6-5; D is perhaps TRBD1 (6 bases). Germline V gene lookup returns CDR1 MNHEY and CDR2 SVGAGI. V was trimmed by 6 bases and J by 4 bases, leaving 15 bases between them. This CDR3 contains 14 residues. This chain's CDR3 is CASSSNRDSTEAFF. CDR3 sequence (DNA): TGTGCCAGCAGCTCGAACAGGGATAGCACTGAAGCTTTCTTT.

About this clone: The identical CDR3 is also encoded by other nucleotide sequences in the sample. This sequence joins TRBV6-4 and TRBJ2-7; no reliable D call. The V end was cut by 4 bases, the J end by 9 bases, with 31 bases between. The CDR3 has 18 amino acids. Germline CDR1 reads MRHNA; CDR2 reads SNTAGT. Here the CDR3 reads CASSGGPGRASPLWGQYF. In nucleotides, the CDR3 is TGTGCCAGCAGTGGAGGACCAGGTAGGGCGAGCCCCCTCTGGGGGCAGTACTTC.

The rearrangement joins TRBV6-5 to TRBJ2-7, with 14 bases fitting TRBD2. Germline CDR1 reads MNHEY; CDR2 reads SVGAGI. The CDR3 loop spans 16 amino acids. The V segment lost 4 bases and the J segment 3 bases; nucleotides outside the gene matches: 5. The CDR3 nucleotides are TGTGCCAGCAGTTTTATGGGGACTAGCGGGGGCTACGAGCAGTACTTC. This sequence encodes CASSFMGTSGGYEQYF.

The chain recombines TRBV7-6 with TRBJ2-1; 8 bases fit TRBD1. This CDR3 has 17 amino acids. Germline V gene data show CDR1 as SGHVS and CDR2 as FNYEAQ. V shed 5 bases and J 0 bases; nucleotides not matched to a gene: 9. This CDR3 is CASSTTGDGPSYNEQFF. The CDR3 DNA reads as TGTGCCAGCAGCACGACAGGGGACGGACCCTCCTACAATGAGCAGTTCTTC.

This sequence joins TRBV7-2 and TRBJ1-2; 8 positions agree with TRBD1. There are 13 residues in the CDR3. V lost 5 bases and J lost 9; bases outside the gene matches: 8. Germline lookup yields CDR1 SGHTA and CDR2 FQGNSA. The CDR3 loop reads CASSPGQEPSYTF. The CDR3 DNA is TGTGCCAGCAGCCCGGGACAGGAGCCGAGCTACACCTTC.